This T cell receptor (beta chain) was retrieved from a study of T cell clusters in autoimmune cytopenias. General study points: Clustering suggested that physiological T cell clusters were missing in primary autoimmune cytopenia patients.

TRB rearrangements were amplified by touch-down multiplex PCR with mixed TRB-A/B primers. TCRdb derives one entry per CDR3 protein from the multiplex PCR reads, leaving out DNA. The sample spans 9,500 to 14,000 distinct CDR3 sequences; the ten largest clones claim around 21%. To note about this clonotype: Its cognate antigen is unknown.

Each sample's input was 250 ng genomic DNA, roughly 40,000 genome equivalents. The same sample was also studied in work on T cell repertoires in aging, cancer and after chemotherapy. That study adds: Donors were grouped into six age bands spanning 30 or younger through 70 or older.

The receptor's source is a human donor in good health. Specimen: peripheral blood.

The CDR3 protein is CASSPRGREVFNEQFF. The gene calls are TRBV18 and TRBJ2-1; with no DNA, the TCRdb D assignment of TRBD1 cannot be verified. The germline CDR1 and CDR2 sequences are KGHSH and LQKENI. The CDR3 consists of 16 residues.